The 10 T cell receptor beta chains given below trace back to one sample, sequenced in a study of blood T cell repertoires in COVID-19. This table comes from immunoSEQ multiplex PCR, and its TCRdb copy is limited to in-frame clones, with some not included. The sample yields about 82,000 clones, about four fifths seen once. Specimen: peripheral blood. The source is a man in his fifties or sixties with active or convalescent COVID-19.

This clone is medium-sized (0.01 to 0.1%). The chain links TRBV28 to TRBJ1-5, with D uncertain. This CDR3 region has 15 residues. Trimming cost V 4 bases and J 5 bases, with 15 bases left between them. Germline CDR1 reads MDHEN; CDR2 reads SYDVKM. In DNA, the CDR3 is TGTGCCAGCAGTTGGTCCACTCTCTATGATCAGCCCCAGCATTTT. Its translation is CASSWSTLYDQPQHF. Looking up the rest from reference TRBV28 and TRBJ1-5 gives the full variable domain: DVKVTQSSRYLVKRTGEKVFLECVQDMDHENMFWYRQDPGLGLRLIYFSYDVKMKEKGDIPEGYSVSREKKERFSLILESASTNQTSMYLCASSWSTLYDQPQHFGDGTRLSIL.

This clone showed up many times. The chain carries TRBV28 and TRBJ1-6; TRBD1 is a possible D gene (6 bases). The germline V gene encodes CDR1 MDHEN and CDR2 SYDVKM. The V end was cut by 10 bases, the J end by 5 bases, with 12 bases between. The CDR3 has 13 residues. The CDR3 region is CATNRVNNSPLHF. The CDR3 DNA follows: TGTGCCACTAACAGGGTAAATAATTCACCCCTCCACTTT.

The chain combines TRBV9 with TRBJ1-1; D not certain. The germline CDR1 and CDR2 sequences are SGDLS and YYNGEE. The CDR3 has 13 residues. Trimming shortened V by 0 bases and J by 3 bases, and 6 bases separated the two germline ends. This CDR3 reads CASSVGRDTEAFF. In DNA form, the CDR3 reads TGTGCCAGCAGCGTAGGGAGGGACACTGAAGCTTTCTTT. The complete variable domain, with remaining parts taken from reference TRBV9 and TRBJ1-1, reads DSGVTQTPKHLITATGQRVTLRCSPRSGDLSVYWYQQSLDQGLQFLIQYYNGEERAKGNILERFSAQQFPDLHSELNLSSLELGDSALYFCASSVGRDTEAFFGQGTRLTVV.

V is TRBV4-1 and J is TRBJ1-6; 9 bases line up with TRBD1. CDR1 is MGHRA and CDR2 is YSYEKL in the germline V gene. The CDR3 sequence is 16 residues long. Trimming removed 4 bases from V and 6 bases from J; junction bases left unmatched: 7. The CDR3 spells CASSPGQGNSNSPLHF. CDR3 DNA sequence: TGCGCCAGCAGCCCGGGACAGGGTAACTCTAATTCACCCCTCCACTTT.

V gene TRBV19 combines with J gene TRBJ1-1, with 10 positions matching TRBD1. Losses at the gene ends were 5 bases for V and 8 bases for J; bases not matched to a gene: 11. CDR3 size: 15 residues. Germline CDR1 LNHDA, CDR2 SQIVND (reference sequence). CDR3 sequence reads: CASSALTGGASEAFF. The CDR3 DNA is TGTGCCAGTAGTGCCCTGACAGGGGGCGCTTCCGAAGCTTTCTTT.

The rearrangement uses TRBV9 and TRBJ2-1, with TRBD2 matching over 8 bases. V was pared by 2 bases and J by 0 bases, with 7 bases of the junction left unmatched. The CDR3 length is 17 residues. Germline CDR1 and CDR2: SGDLS and YYNGEE. In DNA, the CDR3 is TGTGCCAGCAGCGTGAGGCGGGGGGCCAACTCCTACAATGAGCAGTTCTTC. Protein product: CASSVRRGANSYNEQFF. Using reference TRBV9 and TRBJ2-1 for the parts outside the CDR3, the full variable domain is DSGVTQTPKHLITATGQRVTLRCSPRSGDLSVYWYQQSLDQGLQFLIQYYNGEERAKGNILERFSAQQFPDLHSELNLSSLELGDSALYFCASSVRRGANSYNEQFFGPGTRLTVL.

CDR3 amino acids: CASSIQNSNQPQHF. The CDR3 bases are TGTGCCAGCAGTATACAGAATAGCAATCAGCCCCAGCATTTT. The chain has TRBV6-2 or TRBV6-3 and TRBJ1-5; D uncertain. V lost 5 bases, J lost 0 bases, and 8 bases lay in between. The V gene's germline CDR1 is MNHEY and CDR2 SVGEGT. This CDR3 spans 14 amino acids.

This clone was recorded once. The chain combines TRBV15 with TRBJ2-4; 7 nucleotides agree with TRBD2. The V and J ends lost 4 bases and 1 base, in that order; junction bases with no gene match: 13. Germline CDR1 LNHNV, CDR2 YYDKDF (reference sequence). The CDR3 is made up of 18 amino acids. The CDR3 nucleotides are TGTGCCACCAGCACACGAACCTTACTAGCGTCGGCCAAAAACATTCAGTACTTC. Translated: CATSTRTLLASAKNIQYF.

This chain joins TRBV5-1 and TRBJ2-7; TRBD2 might be the D (6 bases). This CDR3 contains 14 residues. V was cut by 5 bases and J by 0 bases, with 12 bases left in between. Germline V gene lookup returns CDR1 SGHRS and CDR2 YFSETQ. The CDR3 sequence: CASRRDSSSYEQYF. The CDR3 DNA follows: TGCGCCAGCAGGAGGGACTCGAGCTCCTACGAGCAGTACTTC. Combining the CDR3 with reference TRBV5-1 and TRBJ2-7 gives the whole variable domain KAGVTQTPRYLIKTRGQQVTLSCSPISGHRSVSWYQQTPGQGLQFLFEYFSETQRNKGNFPGRFSGRQFSNSRSEMNVSTLELGDSALYLCASRRDSSSYEQYFGPGTRLTVT.

The chain couples TRBV18 to TRBJ2-7; D may be TRBD2 (6 bases). V lost 0 bases and J 5 bases, leaving 14 bases between the germline ends. Germline assignment: CDR1 KGHSH and CDR2 LQKENI. The CDR3 is made up of 15 amino acids. The chain's CDR3 is CASSPPGLKGNEQYF. The CDR3 coding sequence is TGTGCCAGCTCACCACCGGGACTCAAAGGAAACGAGCAGTACTTC.